The 23 T cell receptor beta chains given below trace back to one sample, sequenced in a study of breast tumors, draining lymph nodes, adjacent tissues. Breast cancer patients provided tissue from their axillary draining lymph nodes. TCRdb used MiXCR to reprocess the multiplex PCR reads, holding one entry per CDR3 protein. There are 200,000 or so distinct CDR3 sequences in the sample; approximately 33% occur only once, and 4% to 5.5% lies in the top ten. Specimen: axillary lymph node tissue. Source of these receptors: a female donor with breast cancer. Some clones in this sample may be carry-over from other donors' samples.

A few counts support this clonotype. V usage is TRBV10-1 and J usage is TRBJ1-6; a possible D gene is TRBD1 (6 bases). V was clipped by 8 bases and J by 1 base, with 21 bases between them. The CDR3 totals 18 residues. CDR1 is WNHNN and CDR2 is SYGVQD in the germline V gene (reference sequence). The CDR3 is CASYQGPIHRSYNSPLHF. The DNA of the CDR3 is TGCGCCAGCTACCAGGGGCCGATCCACCGGTCCTATAATTCACCCCTCCACTTT.

This clonotype was counted many times. V usage is TRBV6-4 and J usage is TRBJ2-1; possibly TRBD1 or TRBD2 for D (5 bases each). The CDR3 contains 16 residues. From germline, CDR1 is MRHNA and CDR2 SNTAGT. Trimming removed 2 bases at V and 3 bases at J, with 14 bases between. CDR3 sequence reads: CASSDPQSGHYNEQFF. In DNA form, the CDR3 reads TGTGCCAGCAGTGACCCCCAGAGCGGACACTACAATGAGCAGTTCTTC.

This clonotype showed up many times. The chain combines TRBV30 with TRBJ2-1, with no clear D. The germline gives CDR1 GTSNPN, CDR2 SVGIG (reference sequence). The CDR3 is 13 residues long. Trimming left V 3 bases short and J 6 bases short, with 12 bases between. The CDR3 nucleotides read TGTGCCTGGAGAGGCGGAGCAGCCAATGAGCAGTTCTTC. This encodes CAWRGGAANEQFF.

The rearrangement links TRBV25-1 to TRBJ2-1; either TRBD1 or TRBD2 may supply D (5 bases each). Germline loops: CDR1 MGHDK, CDR2 SYGVNS. The CDR3 consists of 16 residues. With 8 bases removed from V and 6 bases from J, the gap between germline ends came to 23 bases. The CDR3 region is CASSGSGTSRSNEQFF. The CDR3 bases are TGTGCCAGCTCGGGGTCCGGGACCTCGAGAAGCAATGAGCAGTTCTTC.

This clonotype was seen once. The V call is TRBV2, the J call TRBJ1-5; 7 bases fit TRBD1. The length of the CDR3 is 15 residues. Germline V gives CDR1 SNHLY, CDR2 FYNNEI. Unmatched junction bases numbered 16, after V lost 11 bases and J lost 6 bases. The chain's CDR3 is CAYSLMGQLIQPQHF. DNA for the CDR3: TGTGCCTACAGCTTAATGGGACAGTTGATTCAGCCCCAGCATTTT. The whole variable domain, remainder taken from reference TRBV2 and TRBJ1-5, is EPEVTQTPSHQVTQMGQEVILRCVPISNHLYFYWYRQILGQKVEFLVSFYNNEISEKSEIFDDQFSVERPDGSNFTLKIRSTKLEDSAMYFCAYSLMGQLIQPQHFGDGTRLSIL.

On this clonotype itself: Given the absence of the conserved phenylalanine or tryptophan at the CDR3 end, a read error is likely. This chain joins TRBV7-2 and TRBJ2-3; D gene uncertain. The germline V gene has CDR1 SGHTA and CDR2 FQGNSA. V was cut by 5 bases and J by 11 bases, with 20 bases left in between. The CDR3 is 14 amino acids. The CDR3 is CASSLATPYNEQYL. CDR3 DNA: TGTGCCAGCAGCCTTGCGACACCTTACAATGAGCAGTATCTT.

This clonotype was observed at least ten times. V gene TRBV6-5 combines with J gene TRBJ1-3; the match to TRBD1 covers 9 bases. The length of the CDR3 is 17 residues. Germline V lookup: CDR1 MNHEY, CDR2 SVGAGI. Trimming took 0 bases from V and 4 from J; bases not matched to a gene: 7. The CDR3, as DNA: TGTGCCAGCAGTTACTCCGGGACAGGGAAGGCGGGAAACACCATATATTTT. Its protein product is CASSYSGTGKAGNTIYF.

This chain uses TRBV3-1 with TRBJ1-5; 9 bases are shared with TRBD1. Germline V gene data show CDR1 as LGHDT and CDR2 as YNNKEL (reference sequence). The CDR3 has 16 residues. The V gene end was trimmed by 0 bases and the J gene end by 4 bases; junction bases not matched to a gene: 4. In nucleotides, the CDR3 is TGTGCCAGCAGCCAAGACGGGACAGGGTATAATCAGCCCCAGCATTTT. Its protein product is CASSQDGTGYNQPQHF.

This clonotype was counted ten times or more. V and J are TRBV2 and TRBJ2-2, with D possibly being TRBD1 or TRBD2 (5 bases each). Trimming shortened V by 6 bases and J by 5 bases, and 10 bases separated the two germline ends. The CDR3 is 13 residues long. Germline V gene data show CDR1 as SNHLY and CDR2 as FYNNEI. The CDR3 loop reads CASRKRGTGELFF. The CDR3 DNA follows: TGTGCCAGCAGGAAGAGGGGAACCGGGGAGCTGTTTTTT.

This clonotype occurred many times. The chain recombines TRBV7-9 with TRBJ2-7; D might be TRBD2 (5 bases). The CDR3 sequence is 11 residues long. V lost 8 bases, J lost 6 bases, and 11 bases lay in between. CDR1 is SEHNR, CDR2 FQNEAQ, per germline (reference sequence). The CDR3 DNA is TGTGCCAGCGACGGAGGAGTCGAGCAGTACTTC. This codes for CASDGGVEQYF. The full variable domain, its missing parts supplied by reference TRBV7-9 and TRBJ2-7, is DTGVSQNPRHKITKRGQNVTFRCDPISEHNRLYWYRQTLGQGPEFLTYFQNEAQLEKSRLLSDRFSAERPKGSFSTLEIQRTEQGDSAMYLCASDGGVEQYFGPGTRLTVT.

This clonotype was seen repeatedly, ten times or more. V and J are TRBV6-2 or TRBV6-3 and TRBJ2-7; 9 nucleotides line up with TRBD2. J was trimmed by 6 bases and V by 5 bases; bases with no gene match: 8. Germline V lookup: CDR1 MNHEY, CDR2 SVGEGT. This CDR3 is 14 amino acids long. CDR3 bases: TGTGCCAGCAGTAGACTAGCGGTCGCGGGCGAGCAGTACTTC. Its translation is CASSRLAVAGEQYF.

This clonotype appeared many times. V gene TRBV7-3 combines with J gene TRBJ2-5; 11 nucleotides align to TRBD2. The V segment lost 0 bases and the J segment 5 bases; nucleotides outside the gene matches: 5. From germline, CDR1 is SGHTA and CDR2 FQGTGA. The CDR3 spans 16 residues. As DNA, the CDR3 is TGTGCCAGCAGCTTAACTTTAGCGGGGGGGCGGGAGACCCAGTACTTC. Translation: CASSLTLAGGRETQYF.

The chain links TRBV12-3 or TRBV12-4 to TRBJ2-3; TRBD1 matches 12 bases. V lost 6 bases and J lost 4; bases outside the gene matches: 5. The CDR3 loop spans 15 amino acids. The CDR3 DNA sequence: TGTGCCAGCAGCCGAGGGACAGGGGGCTCAGATACGCAGTATTTT. It is translated as CASSRGTGGSDTQYF.

In the case of this clonotype: Being one base from a much bigger clone, this may be a read error. CDR3 region: CAGGREGGYTF. CDR3 nucleotide sequence: TGTGCCGGCGGAAGGGAGGGTGGCTACACCTTC. The chain uses TRBV28 and TRBJ1-2; no definite D call. Germline CDR1 is MDHEN and CDR2 is SYDVKM. CDR3 length: 11 amino acids. Trimming shortened V by 11 bases and J by 7 bases, and 14 bases separated the two germline ends.

In this sample, this clonotype turned up many times. The chain links TRBV5-1 to TRBJ2-7; 9 bases are a match to TRBD1. The CDR3 contains 14 residues. Per germline, CDR1 SGHRS and CDR2 YFSETQ. V shed 7 bases and J 2 bases; nucleotides not matched to a gene: 7. CDR3 sequence reads: CASGKDRGTYEQYF. The CDR3 DNA follows: TGCGCCAGCGGTAAAGACAGGGGGACCTACGAGCAGTACTTC.

With respect to this clonotype: It may be a read error: a sequence one base away is much more abundant. V and J are TRBV5-6 and TRBJ2-7; 13 bases are shared with TRBD2. Germline CDR1 and CDR2: SGHDT and YYEEEE. CDR3 length: 16 residues. The CDR3 spells CASSGGLAGKNYEQNF. CDR3 nucleotides: TGTGCCAGCAGCGGGGGACTAGCGGGGAAGAACTACGAGCAGAACTTC.

The chain combines TRBV20-1 with TRBJ1-6; 7 bases fit TRBD1. With 6 bases clipped from V and 9 bases from J, the junction kept 8 bases outside the gene matches. This CDR3 is built from 13 residues. The germline gives CDR1 DFQATT, CDR2 SNEGSKA (reference sequence). The CDR3 region has the DNA TGCAGTGCCAGCAGCTGGACAGGTTCACCCCTCCACTTT. Translating gives CSASSWTGSPLHF.

This clonotype occurred a few times. Since a much larger clone is just one base distant, this may be a read error. The CDR3 does not end in the conserved phenylalanine or tryptophan, so this is likely a read error. The chain carries TRBV4-1 and TRBJ2-3; 13 nucleotides align to TRBD2. CDR3 size: 16 residues. After removal of 4 bases from V and 4 bases from J, the junction contained 5 bases not matched to a gene. The germline CDR1 and CDR2 sequences are MGHRA and YSYEKL. The CDR3 nucleotides read TGCGCCAGCAGCCTCAGGACTAGCGGGGGAGCAGATACGCAGTATTCT. This translates into CASSLRTSGGADTQYS.

Remarks on this clonotype: This could be a read error, since a much larger clone is one nucleotide away. This chain connects TRBV19 to TRBJ2-1; the match to TRBD1 covers 9 bases. Germline V gene sequence: CDR1 LNHDA, CDR2 SQIVND (reference sequence). The CDR3 has 17 residues. CDR3: CASSITGGDSDFDEQSF. The DNA of the CDR3 is TGTGCCAGTAGTATAACAGGGGGCGATTCAGACTTTGATGAGCAGTCCTTC.

This clonotype was observed many times. V gene TRBV9 combines with J gene TRBJ1-6, with D perhaps TRBD1 (5 bases). Trimming shortened V by 0 bases and J by 6 bases, and 10 bases separated the two germline ends. The germline CDR1 and CDR2 sequences are SGDLS and YYNGEE. The length of the CDR3 is 15 residues. Here the CDR3 DNA reads TGTGCCAGCAGCGTAGTGGCAGGGAGTAATTCACCCCTCCACTTT. Its translation: CASSVVAGSNSPLHF.

This clonotype was counted a few times. This may come from a read error, since a much larger clone is one base off. The chain joins TRBV20-1 to TRBJ2-5, with 10 nucleotides matching TRBD2. The CDR3 contains 14 residues. Looked up from germline, CDR1 is DFQATT and CDR2 is SNEGSKA (reference sequence). CDR3 loop: CSAATSGYQATQYF. The CDR3 bases are TGCAGTGCGGCGACTAGCGGGTATCAAGCGACCCAGTACTTC.

With respect to this clonotype: A read error may explain this, as a much larger clone is one base away. Since no conserved phenylalanine or tryptophan closes the CDR3, a read error is the likely cause. As DNA, the CDR3 is TGTGCCAGCATGGTCGGCGGGGCCCACGAGCAGTACCTC. Its translation is CASMVGGAHEQYL. The chain has TRBV6-4 and TRBJ2-7; perhaps TRBD2 as D (6 bases). V gave up 7 bases and J gave up 5 bases, with 15 bases separating them. CDR3 length: 13 residues. Germline-derived CDR1 and CDR2 are MRHNA and SNTAGT.

This clonotype was seen at least ten times. The CDR3 DNA reads TGTGCCAGCAGTGACGCAAGGGGGGATACCGCCTACGAGCAGTACTTC. As protein: CASSDARGDTAYEQYF. The chain is built from TRBV6-6 and TRBJ2-7; either TRBD1 or TRBD2 may supply D (6 bases each). Germline CDR1 is MNHNY and CDR2 is SVGAGI (reference sequence). This CDR3 comprises 16 residues. V was trimmed by 5 bases and J by 2 bases, leaving 19 bases between them.